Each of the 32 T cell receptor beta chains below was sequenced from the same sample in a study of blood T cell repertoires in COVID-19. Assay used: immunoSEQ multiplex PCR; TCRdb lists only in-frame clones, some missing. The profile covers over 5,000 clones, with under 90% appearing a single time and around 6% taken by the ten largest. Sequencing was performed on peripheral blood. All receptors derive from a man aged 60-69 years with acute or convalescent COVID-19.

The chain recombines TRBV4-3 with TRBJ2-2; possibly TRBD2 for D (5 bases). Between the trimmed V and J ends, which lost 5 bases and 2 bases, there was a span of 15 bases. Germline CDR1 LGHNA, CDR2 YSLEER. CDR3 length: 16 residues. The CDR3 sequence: CASSALPSGNTGELFF. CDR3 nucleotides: TGCGCCAGCAGCGCCCTTCCGAGCGGTAACACCGGGGAGCTGTTTTTT.

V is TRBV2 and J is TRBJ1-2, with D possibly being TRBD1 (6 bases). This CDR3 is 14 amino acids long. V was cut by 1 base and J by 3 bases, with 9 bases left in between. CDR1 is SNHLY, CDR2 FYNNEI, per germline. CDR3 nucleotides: TGTGCCAGCAGTGAAGTGCAGGGGCACTATGGCTACACCTTC. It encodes CASSEVQGHYGYTF. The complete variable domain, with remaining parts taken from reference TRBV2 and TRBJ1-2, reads EPEVTQTPSHQVTQMGQEVILRCVPISNHLYFYWYRQILGQKVEFLVSFYNNEISEKSEIFDDQFSVERPDGSNFTLKIRSTKLEDSAMYFCASSEVQGHYGYTFGSGTRLTVV.

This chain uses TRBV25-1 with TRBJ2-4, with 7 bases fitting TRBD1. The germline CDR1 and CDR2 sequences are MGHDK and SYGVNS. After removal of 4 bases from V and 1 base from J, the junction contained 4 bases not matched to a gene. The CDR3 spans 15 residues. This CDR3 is CASSGGGIAKNIQYF. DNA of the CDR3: TGTGCCAGCAGTGGAGGGGGCATCGCCAAAAACATTCAGTACTTC.

The CDR3 sequence: CATGLSSYEQYF. DNA for the CDR3: TGTGCCACGGGACTGAGCAGTTACGAGCAGTACTTC. The genes are TRBV7-9 and TRBJ2-7; TRBD2 is a possible D gene (6 bases). The CDR3 has 12 amino acids. V lost 10 bases to trimming and J lost 4 bases, with 14 bases between them. The germline CDR1 and CDR2 sequences are SEHNR and FQNEAQ (reference sequence).

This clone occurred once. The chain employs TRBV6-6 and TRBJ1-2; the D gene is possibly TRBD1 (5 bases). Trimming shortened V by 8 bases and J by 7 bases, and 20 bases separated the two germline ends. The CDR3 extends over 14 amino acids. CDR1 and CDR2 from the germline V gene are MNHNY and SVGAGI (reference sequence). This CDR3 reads CASLHSGVKGGYTF. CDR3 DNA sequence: TGTGCCAGCCTCCATTCGGGGGTTAAGGGTGGCTACACCTTC.

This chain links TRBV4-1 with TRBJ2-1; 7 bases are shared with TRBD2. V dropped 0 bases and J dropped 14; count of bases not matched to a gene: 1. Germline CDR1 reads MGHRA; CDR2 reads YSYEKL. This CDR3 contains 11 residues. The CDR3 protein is CASSQEGREFF. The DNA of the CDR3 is TGCGCCAGCAGCCAAGAAGGGAGGGAGTTCTTC.

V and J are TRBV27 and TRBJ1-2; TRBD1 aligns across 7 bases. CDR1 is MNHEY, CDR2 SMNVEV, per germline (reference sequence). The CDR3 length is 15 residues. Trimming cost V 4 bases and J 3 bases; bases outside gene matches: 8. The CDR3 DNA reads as TGTGCCAGCAGTTCCCCGGGAGGGGGCGACTATGGCTACACCTTC. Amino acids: CASSSPGGGDYGYTF.

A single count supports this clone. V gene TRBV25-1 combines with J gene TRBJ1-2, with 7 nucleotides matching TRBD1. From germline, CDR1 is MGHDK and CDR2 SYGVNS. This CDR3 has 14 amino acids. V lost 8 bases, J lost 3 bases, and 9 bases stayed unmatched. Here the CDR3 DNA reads TGTGCCAGCGCCAACCCCGGGACAGACTATGGCTACACCTTC. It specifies CASANPGTDYGYTF.

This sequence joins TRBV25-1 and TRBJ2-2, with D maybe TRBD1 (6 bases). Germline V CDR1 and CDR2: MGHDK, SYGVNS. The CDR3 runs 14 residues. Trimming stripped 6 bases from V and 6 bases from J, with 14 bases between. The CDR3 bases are TGTGCCAGCAGACAAACAGGGTCGGCCGGGGAGCTGTTTTTT. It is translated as CASRQTGSAGELFF. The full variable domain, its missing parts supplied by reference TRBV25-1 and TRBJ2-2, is EADIYQTPRYLVIGTGKKITLECSQTMGHDKMYWYQQDPGMELHLIHYSYGVNSTEKGDLSSESTVSRIRTEHFPLTLESARPSHTSQYLCASRQTGSAGELFFGEGSRLTVL.

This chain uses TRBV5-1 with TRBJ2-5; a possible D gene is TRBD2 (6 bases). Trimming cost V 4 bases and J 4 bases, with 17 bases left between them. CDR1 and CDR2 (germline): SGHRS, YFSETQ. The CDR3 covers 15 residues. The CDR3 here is CASSRRASHGETQYF. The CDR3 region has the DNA TGCGCCAGCAGCCGGAGGGCCTCCCACGGAGAGACCCAGTACTTC.

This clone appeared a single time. CDR3 bases: TGTGCCAGCAGCTTGTGGAGTCGTCCGCAGTATTTT. This translates into CASSLWSRPQYF. The chain couples TRBV5-4 to TRBJ2-3; D is unclear. The length of the CDR3 is 12 residues. Germline CDR1 is SGHNT and CDR2 is YYREEE (reference sequence). Trimming removed 1 base from V and 10 bases from J, with 10 bases in between.

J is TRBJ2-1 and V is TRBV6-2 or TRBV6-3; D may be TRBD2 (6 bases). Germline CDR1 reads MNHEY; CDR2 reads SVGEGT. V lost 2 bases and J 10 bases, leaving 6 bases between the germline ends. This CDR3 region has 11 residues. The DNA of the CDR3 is TGTGCCAGCAGTTACGGGGGGGAGCAGTTCTTC. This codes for CASSYGGEQFF.

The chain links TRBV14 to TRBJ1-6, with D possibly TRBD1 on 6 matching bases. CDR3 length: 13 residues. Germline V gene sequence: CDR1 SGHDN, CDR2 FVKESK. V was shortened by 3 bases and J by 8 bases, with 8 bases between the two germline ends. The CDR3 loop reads CASSQRQDSPLHF. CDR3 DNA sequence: TGTGCCAGCAGCCAGCGACAGGATTCACCCCTCCACTTT. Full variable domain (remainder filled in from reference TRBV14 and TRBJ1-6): EAGVTQFPSHSVIEKGQTVTLRCDPISGHDNLYWYRRVMGKEIKFLLHFVKESKQDESGMPNNRFLAERTGGTYSTLKVQPAELEDSGVYFCASSQRQDSPLHFGNGTRLTVT.

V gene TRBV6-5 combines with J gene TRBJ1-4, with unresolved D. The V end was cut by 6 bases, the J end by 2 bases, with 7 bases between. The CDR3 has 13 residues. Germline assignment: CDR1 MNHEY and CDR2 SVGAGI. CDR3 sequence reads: CASSLYTNEKLFF. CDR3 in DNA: TGTGCCAGCAGCCTCTACACTAATGAAAAACTGTTTTTT.

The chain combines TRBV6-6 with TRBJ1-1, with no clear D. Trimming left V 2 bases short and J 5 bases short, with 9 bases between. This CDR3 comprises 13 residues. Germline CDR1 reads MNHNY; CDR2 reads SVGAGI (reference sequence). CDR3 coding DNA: TGTGCCAGCAGTTACGCGGCCTTGACTGAAGCTTTCTTT. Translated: CASSYAALTEAFF.

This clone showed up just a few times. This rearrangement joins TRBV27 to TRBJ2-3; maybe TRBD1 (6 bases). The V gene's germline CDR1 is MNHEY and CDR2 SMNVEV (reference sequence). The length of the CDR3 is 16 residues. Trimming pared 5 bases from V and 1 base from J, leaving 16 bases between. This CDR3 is CASSPSTTGRTDTQYF. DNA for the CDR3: TGTGCCAGCAGTCCTTCGACGACAGGCCGCACAGATACGCAGTATTTT.

CDR3 sequence reads: CASSYRRTQETQYF. The CDR3 bases are TGCGCCAGCAGCTATAGAAGAACTCAAGAGACCCAGTACTTC. This chain uses TRBV5-1 with TRBJ2-5; D ambiguous. This CDR3 spans 14 amino acids. CDR1 and CDR2 (germline): SGHRS, YFSETQ. V was cut by 3 bases and J by 2 bases, with 11 bases left in between.

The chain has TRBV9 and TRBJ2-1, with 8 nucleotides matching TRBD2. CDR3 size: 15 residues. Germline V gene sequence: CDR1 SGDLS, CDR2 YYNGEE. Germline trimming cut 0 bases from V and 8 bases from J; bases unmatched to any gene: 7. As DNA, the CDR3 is TGTGCCAGCAGCGTAGCCGGGAGGGCCCGGGATGAGCAGTTCTTC. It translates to CASSVAGRARDEQFF.

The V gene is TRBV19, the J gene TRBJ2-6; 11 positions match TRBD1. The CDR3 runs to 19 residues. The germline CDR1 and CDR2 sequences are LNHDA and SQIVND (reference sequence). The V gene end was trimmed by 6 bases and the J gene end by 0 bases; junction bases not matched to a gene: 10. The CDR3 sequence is CASRPPMGTGGSGANVLTF. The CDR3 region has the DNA TGTGCCAGTAGACCCCCGATGGGGACAGGGGGCTCTGGGGCCAACGTCCTGACTTTC.

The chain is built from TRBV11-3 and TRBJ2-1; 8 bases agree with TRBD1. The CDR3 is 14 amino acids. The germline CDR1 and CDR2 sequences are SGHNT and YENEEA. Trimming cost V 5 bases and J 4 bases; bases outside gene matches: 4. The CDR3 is CASSPDRDYNEQFF. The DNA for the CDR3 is TGTGCCAGCAGCCCGGACAGGGATTACAATGAGCAGTTCTTC.

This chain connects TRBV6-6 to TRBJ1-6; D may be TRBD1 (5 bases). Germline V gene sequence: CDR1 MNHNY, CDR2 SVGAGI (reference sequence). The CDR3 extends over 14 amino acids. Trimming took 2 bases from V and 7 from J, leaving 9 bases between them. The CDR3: CASSYGTGNSPLHF. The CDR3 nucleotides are TGTGCCAGCAGTTACGGTACAGGCAATTCACCCCTCCACTTT.

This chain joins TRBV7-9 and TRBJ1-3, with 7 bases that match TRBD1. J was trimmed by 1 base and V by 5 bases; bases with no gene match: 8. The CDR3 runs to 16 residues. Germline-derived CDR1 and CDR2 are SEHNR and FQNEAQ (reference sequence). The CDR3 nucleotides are TGTGCCAGCAGCGACCTGGTGACAGGGTCTGGAAACACCATATATTTT. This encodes CASSDLVTGSGNTIYF. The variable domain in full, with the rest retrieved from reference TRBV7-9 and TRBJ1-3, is DTGVSQNPRHKITKRGQNVTFRCDPISEHNRLYWYRQTLGQGPEFLTYFQNEAQLEKSRLLSDRFSAERPKGSFSTLEIQRTEQGDSAMYLCASSDLVTGSGNTIYFGEGSWLTVV.

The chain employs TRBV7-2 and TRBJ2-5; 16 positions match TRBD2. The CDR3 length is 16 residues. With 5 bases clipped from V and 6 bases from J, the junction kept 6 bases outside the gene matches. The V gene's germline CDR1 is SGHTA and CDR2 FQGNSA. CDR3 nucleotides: TGTGCCAGCAGCGGGACTAGCGGGAGGGCCTCAAAGACCCAGTACTTC. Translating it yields CASSGTSGRASKTQYF.

The CDR3 loop is CASSRGTGKYEQYF. In nucleotides, the CDR3 is TGTGCCAGCAGCCGTGGGACAGGGAAGTACGAGCAGTACTTC. The chain recombines TRBV4-2 with TRBJ2-7; 9 positions agree with TRBD1. The V segment lost 4 bases and the J segment 4 bases; nucleotides outside the gene matches: 5. Germline lookup yields CDR1 LGHNA and CDR2 YNFKEQ. The CDR3 is 14 residues long.

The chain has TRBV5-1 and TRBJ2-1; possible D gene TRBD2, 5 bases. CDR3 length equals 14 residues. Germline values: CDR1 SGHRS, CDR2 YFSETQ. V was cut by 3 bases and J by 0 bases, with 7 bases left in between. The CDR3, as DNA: TGCGCCAGCAGCTCACGGGGCTCCTACAATGAGCAGTTCTTC. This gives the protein CASSSRGSYNEQFF.

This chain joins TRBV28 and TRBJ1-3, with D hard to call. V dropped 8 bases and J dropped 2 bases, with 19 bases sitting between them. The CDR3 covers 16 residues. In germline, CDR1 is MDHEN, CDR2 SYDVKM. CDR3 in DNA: TGTGCCAGCTGTGGAGCCTCGGGGAGTCCTGGAAACACCATATATTTT. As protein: CASCGASGSPGNTIYF.

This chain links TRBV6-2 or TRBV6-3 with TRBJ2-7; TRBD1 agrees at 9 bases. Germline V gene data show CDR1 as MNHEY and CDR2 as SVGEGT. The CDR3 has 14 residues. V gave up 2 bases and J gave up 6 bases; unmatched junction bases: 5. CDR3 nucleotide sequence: TGTGCCAGCAGTTACGGGACAGGGCCCGGCGAGCAGTACGTC. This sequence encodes CASSYGTGPGEQYV.

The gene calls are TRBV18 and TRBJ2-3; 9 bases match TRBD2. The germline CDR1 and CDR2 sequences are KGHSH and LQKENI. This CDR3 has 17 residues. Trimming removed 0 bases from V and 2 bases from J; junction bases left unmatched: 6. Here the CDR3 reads CASSPPWASGTTDTQYF. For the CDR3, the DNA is TGTGCCAGCTCACCACCGTGGGCTAGCGGGACCACAGATACGCAGTATTTT.

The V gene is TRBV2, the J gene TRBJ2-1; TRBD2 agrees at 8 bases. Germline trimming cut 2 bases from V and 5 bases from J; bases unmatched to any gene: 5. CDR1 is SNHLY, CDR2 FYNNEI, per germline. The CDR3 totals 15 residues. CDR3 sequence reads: CASSESGSQHNEQFF. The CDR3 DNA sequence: TGTGCCAGCAGTGAAAGCGGGAGTCAACACAATGAGCAGTTCTTC.

CDR3 sequence reads: CASSQELVRQNTEAFF. The CDR3 DNA sequence: TGCGCCAGCAGCCAAGAACTAGTCAGACAGAACACTGAAGCTTTCTTT. V and J are TRBV4-3 and TRBJ1-1; unclear D gene. Germline-derived CDR1 and CDR2 are LGHNA and YSLEER. The CDR3 covers 16 residues. V was trimmed by 0 bases and J by 1 base, leaving 12 bases between them.

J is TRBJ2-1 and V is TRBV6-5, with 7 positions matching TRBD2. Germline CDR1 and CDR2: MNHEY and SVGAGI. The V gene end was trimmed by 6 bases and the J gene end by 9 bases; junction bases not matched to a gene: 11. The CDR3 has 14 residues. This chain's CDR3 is CASSKSGLLTEQFF. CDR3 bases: TGTGCCAGCAGCAAGTCGGGACTACTCACTGAGCAGTTCTTC.

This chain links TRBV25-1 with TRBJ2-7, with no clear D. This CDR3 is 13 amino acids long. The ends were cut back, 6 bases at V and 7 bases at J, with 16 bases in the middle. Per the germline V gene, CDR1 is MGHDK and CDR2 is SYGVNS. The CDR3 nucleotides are TGTGCCAGCAGAAGTGCCGGCGGTCGGGAGCAGTACTTC. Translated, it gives CASRSAGGREQYF.